This TCR beta chain was documented in a study of cytomegalovirus exposure and HLA in healthy donors. With regard to this clone: Its antigen is still unknown.

Overall study findings and caveats: With DRB1 most and HLA-C fewest, TCR association rates differed between HLA loci in a later analysis. The study labeled more than 150 TCR beta chains cytomegalovirus-associated. An analysis that came later showed most CMV-associated TCR beta chains appearing HLA-restricted.

The PCR ran on 60 Vbeta and 13 Jbeta primers. Sequenced by immunoSEQ multiplex PCR; TCRdb stores in-frame clones only, minus some. The sample holds 85,000 to 120,000 clones, 70% to 80% seen once. From germline, CDR1 is LGHNT and CDR2 FRNRAP. V was pared by 4 bases and J by 7 bases, with 9 bases between. The CDR3 has 12 amino acids. The chain is built from TRBV12-5 and TRBJ2-3, with D maybe TRBD2 (5 bases). The sample consisted of PBMCs. The TCR comes from a male donor in good health and CMV-seropositive. CDR3 DNA sequence: TGTGCTAGTGGTTCCGCGGGCAATACGCAGTATTTT. Translation: CASGSAGNTQYF.